The 9 T cell receptor beta chains presented below share a single source sample, sequenced in a study of T-cell memory formation after mild COVID-19. TCRdb processed the 5' RACE reads anew with MiXCR; each CDR3 protein has one entry. The sample includes 200,000 to 250,000 distinct CDR3 sequences, over 9% of them seen just once. Sample: PBMCs or a T cell subset sorted from them (not recorded which). These receptors originate from a man aged 18 to 29 who had mild COVID-19 (a few samples of this study predate the infection). Cell type and time point are not known.

This clonotype was counted ten times or more. The rearrangement joins TRBV28 to TRBJ2-4; 8 nucleotides agree with TRBD1. The CDR3 covers 16 residues. Unmatched junction bases numbered 11, after V lost 3 bases and J lost 7 bases. Germline CDR1 MDHEN, CDR2 SYDVKM. The CDR3 sequence: CASSFSSQGARNIQYF. The CDR3 DNA reads TGTGCCAGCAGTTTCTCCTCTCAGGGGGCAAGGAACATTCAGTACTTC.

This clonotype was picked up a small number of times. V usage is TRBV12-3 or TRBV12-4 and J usage is TRBJ1-4, with unresolved D. The CDR3 consists of 15 residues. V gave up 3 bases and J gave up 4 bases, with 12 bases separating them. The CDR3 bases are TGTGCCAGCAGTTTCCAGGACGGTTATAATGAAAAACTGTTTTTT. This sequence encodes CASSFQDGYNEKLFF.

This clonotype occurred a few times. V gene TRBV28 combines with J gene TRBJ2-5; 10 bases align to TRBD2. The trim removed 8 bases at V and 3 bases at J, leaving 6 bases unmatched. There are 14 residues in the CDR3. The V gene's germline CDR1 is MDHEN and CDR2 SYDVKM. CDR3 bases: TGTGCCAGCGCCAGCGGGGGGGCAGAAGAGACCCAGTACTTC. Protein product: CASASGGAEETQYF.

As to this clonotype: A much larger clone is a single base away; this may be a read error. V and J are TRBV7-9 and TRBJ2-1; 10 bases fit TRBD1. This CDR3 contains 16 residues. CDR1 and CDR2 (germline): SEHNR, FQNEAQ (reference sequence). Written as DNA, the CDR3 is TGTTCCAGCAGCTTAAGTGTGGGACAGGGGTTGAATGAGCAGTTCTTC. Translation gives CSSSLSVGQGLNEQFF.

The sample holds a few counts of this clonotype. The J gene is TRBJ1-3, the V gene TRBV12-3 or TRBV12-4; 9 bases align to TRBD1. The CDR3 contains 14 residues. The V segment lost 9 bases and the J segment 2 bases; nucleotides outside the gene matches: 5. Written as DNA, the CDR3 is TGTGCCAGTTGCCGGGACAGGGCTGGAAACACCATATATTTT. Its protein product is CASCRDRAGNTIYF.

This clonotype has only a few counts. J is TRBJ2-7 and V is TRBV9; no clear D gene. Germline CDR1 and CDR2: SGDLS and YYNGEE. The CDR3 loop spans 14 amino acids. V lost 3 bases and J 3 bases, leaving 13 bases between the germline ends. The CDR3 loop reads CASSAEWGSYEQYF. CDR3 DNA sequence: TGTGCCAGCAGCGCAGAGTGGGGTAGCTACGAGCAGTACTTC.

This rearrangement joins TRBV27 to TRBJ1-1; D not certain. The germline gives CDR1 MNHEY, CDR2 SMNVEV (reference sequence). Trimming took 3 bases from V and 10 from J, leaving 12 bases between them. CDR3 size: 12 residues. CDR3 loop: CASSLGVGRAFF. DNA for the CDR3: TGTGCCAGCAGTTTGGGCGTGGGTAGAGCTTTCTTT.

The table lists this clonotype with a few counts. The V and J genes are TRBV28 and TRBJ1-2, with TRBD1 identical over 8 bases. Germline V lookup: CDR1 MDHEN, CDR2 SYDVKM. This CDR3 has 16 amino acids. V dropped 5 bases and J dropped 4; count of bases not matched to a gene: 12. The CDR3 loop is CASSTTGQGGGYGYTF. DNA for the CDR3: TGTGCCAGCAGTACAACCGGACAGGGAGGTGGCTATGGCTACACCTTC.

This sequence joins TRBV29-1 and TRBJ2-3; D remains ambiguous. Trimming removed 4 bases from V and 5 bases from J, with 10 bases in between. This CDR3 is 12 amino acids long. Germline V gene data show CDR1 as SQVTM and CDR2 as ANQGSEA. This chain's CDR3 is CSVVYSGDTQYF. CDR3 sequence (DNA): TGCAGCGTTGTTTATTCGGGAGATACGCAGTATTTT.